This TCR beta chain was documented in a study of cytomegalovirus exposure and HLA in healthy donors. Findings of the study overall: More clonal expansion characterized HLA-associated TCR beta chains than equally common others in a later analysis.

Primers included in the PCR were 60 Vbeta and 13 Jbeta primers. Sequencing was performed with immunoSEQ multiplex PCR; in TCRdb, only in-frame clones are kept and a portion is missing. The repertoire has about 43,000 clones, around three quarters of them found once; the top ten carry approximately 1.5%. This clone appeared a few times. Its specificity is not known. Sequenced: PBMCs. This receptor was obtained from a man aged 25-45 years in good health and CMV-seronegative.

CDR3 loop: CASTSGTSGYNEQFF. CDR3 DNA: TGCGCCAGCACCTCCGGGACTAGCGGCTACAATGAGCAGTTCTTC. V gene TRBV4-1 combines with J gene TRBJ2-1; 11 positions agree with TRBD2. The ends lost 7 bases at V and 3 bases at J; junction bases unmatched: 5. CDR1 MGHRA and CDR2 YSYEKL come from the germline V gene. This CDR3 is built from 15 residues.